Detailed here is one TCR beta chain. This entry comes from a study of blood T cell repertoires in COVID-19. Background on the study: Samples of COVID-19 (acute and convalescent) were obtained from the United States, Italy and Spain.

This table comes from immunoSEQ multiplex PCR, and its TCRdb copy is limited to in-frame clones, with some not included. The top ten hold 7.5% to 9.5% of the sample, which has about 100,000 clones, 80% seen once. Looked up from germline, CDR1 is SGHTA and CDR2 is FQGNSA. This CDR3 spans 14 amino acids. The V gene end was trimmed by 3 bases and the J gene end by 5 bases; junction bases not matched to a gene: 6. This chain links TRBV7-2 with TRBJ2-5, with 7 bases that match TRBD2. The source is a man in his forties or fifties who had recovered from COVID-19. The specimen was peripheral blood. CDR3 nucleotide sequence: TGTGCCAGCAGCTTGGCGGGAGAGGGTGAGACCCAGTACTTC. Residues: CASSLAGEGETQYF.